A selection of T cell receptor beta chains follows, all from one sample in a study of shared clonotypes between healthy human individuals. Assay used: immunoSEQ multiplex PCR; TCRdb lists only in-frame clones, some missing. This sample has 2 million to 2.5 million clones, with roughly 93% found just once. The sequencing sample was made of naive CD4+ T cells from PBMCs. The receptors were sampled from a man younger than 35 in good health. Some clones in this sample may be carry-over from other donors' samples. CDR3s include the opening cysteine and the closing phenylalanine or tryptophan. Fields, in order: V gene, J gene, D gene, CDR3 DNA, CDR3 protein. The D gene is left open where the match is weak.

>TRBV28|TRBJ1-5|-
TGTGCCAGCACCCCAACGAGGGCATACAATCAGCCCCAGCATTTT
CASTPTRAYNQPQHF
>TRBV10-3|TRBJ2-3|-
TGTGCCATCAGTGAGTCATGGACAGATACGCAGTATTTT
CAISESWTDTQYF
>TRBV7-8|TRBJ2-1|TRBD2
TGTGCCAGCAACCAGCCTGGACTAGCGGAATCCAATGAGCAGTTCTTC
CASNQPGLAESNEQFF
>TRBV6-1|TRBJ2-7|TRBD2
TGTGCCACTACAGGGGGACTAGCGGGACTGCAGTACTTC
CATTGGLAGLQYF
>TRBV28|TRBJ1-3|-
TGTGCCAGCACCAGCGCGGGGGCTGGAAACACCATATATTTT
CASTSAGAGNTIYF
>TRBV9|TRBJ2-6|-
TGTGCCAGCAGCGTAGCTGGCTCTGGGGCCAACGTCCTGACTTTC
CASSVAGSGANVLTF
>TRBV21-1|TRBJ2-7|-
TGTGCCAGCACCGGGGGGACAGGGGTACGGGAGCAGTACTTC
CASTGGTGVREQYF
>TRBV9|TRBJ2-2|-
TGTGCCAGCAGCGTCCGAGGGGGAGCCGGGGAGCTGTTTTTT
CASSVRGGAGELFF
>TRBV10-3|TRBJ1-6|-
TGTGCCATCAGTGAGAGTGACCGCGGCTTCCACTTT
CAISESDRGFHF
>TRBV7-9|TRBJ2-1|-
TGTGCCAGCAGCCCCGGACAGACCTCCTACAATGAGCAGTTCTTC
CASSPGQTSYNEQFF
>TRBV6-1|TRBJ1-2|-
TGTGCCAGCAGTGAATACGGTTTTGGCTACACCTTC
CASSEYGFGYTF
>TRBV5-1|TRBJ2-3|-
TGCGCCAGCAGCTTGGTCGGGTCCACAGATACGCAGTATTTT
CASSLVGSTDTQYF
>TRBV9|TRBJ2-2|TRBD2
TGTGCCAGCAGCGTACCGGGACTAGCGTCCACCGGGGAGCTGTTTTTT
CASSVPGLASTGELFF